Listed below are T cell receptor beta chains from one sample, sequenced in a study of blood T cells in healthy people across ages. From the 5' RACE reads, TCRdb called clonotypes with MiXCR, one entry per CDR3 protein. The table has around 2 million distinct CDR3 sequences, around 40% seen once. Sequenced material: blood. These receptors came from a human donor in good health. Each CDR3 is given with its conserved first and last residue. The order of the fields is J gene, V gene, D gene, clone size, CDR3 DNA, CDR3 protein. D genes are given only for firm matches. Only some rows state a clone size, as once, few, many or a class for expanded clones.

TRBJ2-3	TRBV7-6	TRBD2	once	TGTGCCAGCAGCTGGGCAGCGGGGGGAAAGACAGATACGCAGTATTTT	CASSWAAGGKTDTQYF
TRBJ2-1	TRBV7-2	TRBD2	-	TGTGCCAGCAGGCTAGCGGGGGCCTGGGAGCAGTTCTTC	CASRLAGAWEQFF
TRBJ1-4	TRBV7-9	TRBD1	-	TGTGCCAGCAGCTCCTCCGGGACAGGGTACACTAATGAAAAACTGTTTTTT	CASSSSGTGYTNEKLFF
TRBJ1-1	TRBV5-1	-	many	TGCGCCAGCAGCTTGAGGTTGGGTACTGAAGCTTTCTTT	CASSLRLGTEAFF
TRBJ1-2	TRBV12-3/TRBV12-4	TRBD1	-	TGTGCCAGCAGTCATACACAGGGGTTCCTCACCTTC	CASSHTQGFLTF
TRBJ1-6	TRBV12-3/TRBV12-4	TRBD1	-	TGTGCCAGCAGTTTATTGGACAGGGAAGGGTTGGATAATTCACCCCTCCACTTT	CASSLLDREGLDNSPLHF
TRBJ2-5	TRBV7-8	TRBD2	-	TGTGCCAGCAGCTCGGGGAGACTAGCGGGACAAGAGACCCAGTACTTC	CASSSGRLAGQETQYF
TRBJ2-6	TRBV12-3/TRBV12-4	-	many	TGTGCCAGCAGTTTACTCGGGGCCAACGTCCTGACTTTC	CASSLLGANVLTF
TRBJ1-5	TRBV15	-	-	TGTGCCACCAGCTACTCTTGTCAGCCCCAGCATTTT	CATSYSCQPQHF
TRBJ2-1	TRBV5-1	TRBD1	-	TGCGCCAGCAGCTTGACTCCGGGACAGGGTGGTGATGAGCAGTTCTTC	CASSLTPGQGGDEQFF
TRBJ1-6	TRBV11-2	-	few	TGTGCCAGCAGTATTGGACCCCAAGAACCCCTCCACTTT	CASSIGPQEPLHF
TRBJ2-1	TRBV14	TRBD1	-	TGTGCCAGCAGCCCATCAGACAGGGGGCTAAACGAGCAGTTCTTC	CASSPSDRGLNEQFF
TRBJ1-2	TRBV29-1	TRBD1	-	TGCAGCGTTGAAACGGCAGGGGGCAAGGGCTACACCTTC	CSVETAGGKGYTF
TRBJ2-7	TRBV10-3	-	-	TGTGCCATCAGTGAGTCCGACAAGTTACTTTACGAGCAGTACTTC	CAISESDKLLYEQYF
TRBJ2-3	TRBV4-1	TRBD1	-	TGCGCCAGCAGCCGTACAGGGGGCTCTAGCAGTTTCACAGATACGCAGTATTTT	CASSRTGGSSSFTDTQYF
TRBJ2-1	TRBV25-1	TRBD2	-	TGTGCCAGTGACAGTACTAGCGGGGGACGAAATGAGCAGTTCTTC	CASDSTSGGRNEQFF
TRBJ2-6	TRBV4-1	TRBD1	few	TGCGCCAGCCCCCAGGGACAGGGGGCTAGTGGGGCCAACGTCCTGACTTTC	CASPQGQGASGANVLTF
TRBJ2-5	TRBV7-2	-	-	TGTGCCAGCAGCTTAGTTGCGGGGACGGTGGAGACCCAGTACTTC	CASSLVAGTVETQYF
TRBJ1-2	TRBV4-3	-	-	TGCGCCAGCAGGGGTGCTACAGGGAATGGCTACACCTTC	CASRGATGNGYTF
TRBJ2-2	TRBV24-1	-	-	TGTGCCACCAGTGATTTGGACAAGCCAGAGACCGGGGAGCTGTTTTTT	CATSDLDKPETGELFF
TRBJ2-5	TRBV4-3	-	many	TGCGCCAGCAGCCAAGATAGGGCACAAGAGACCCAGTACTTC	CASSQDRAQETQYF
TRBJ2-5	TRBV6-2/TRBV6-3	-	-	TGTGCCAGCATGGCGAGAGAAGAGACCCAGTACTTC	CASMAREETQYF
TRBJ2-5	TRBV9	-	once	TGTGCCAGCAGCGTTCAGGGGAGGTACAATGAGCAGTACTTC	CASSVQGRYNEQYF
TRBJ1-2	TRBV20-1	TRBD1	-	TGCAGTGCTCCACGAGACAGGGGATTTTATGGCTACACCTTC	CSAPRDRGFYGYTF
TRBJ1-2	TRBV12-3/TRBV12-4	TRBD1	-	TGTGCCAGCAGTTTGTCCCCCCCTCGTACCGGGACAGGGTACACCTTC	CASSLSPPRTGTGYTF
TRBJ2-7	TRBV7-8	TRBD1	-	TGTGCCAGCAGCTCTAGCCAGAACAGGGGGGTAGGCTACGAGCAGTACTTC	CASSSSQNRGVGYEQYF
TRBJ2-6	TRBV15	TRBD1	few	TGTGCCACCAGCAGGGGGGACAGCCTCACCTCTGGGGCCAACGTCCTGACTTTC	CATSRGDSLTSGANVLTF
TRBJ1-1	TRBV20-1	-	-	TGCAGTGCTAGAGATTTGGGGCTGGCGACATGGGCTTTCTTT	CSARDLGLATWAFF
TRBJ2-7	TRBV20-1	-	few	TGCAGATGTGTCGAGCAGTACTTC	CRCVEQYF
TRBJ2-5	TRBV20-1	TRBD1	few	TGCAGTGCTAGATCGGGACAGGAAGGAGAGACCCAGTACTTC	CSARSGQEGETQYF
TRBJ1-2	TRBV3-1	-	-	TGTGCCAGCAGCCGCGGACAGATCTATGGCTACACCTTC	CASSRGQIYGYTF
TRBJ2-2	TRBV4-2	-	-	TGTGCCAGCAGCCCCGAACCCAGCGGCGCGAACACCGGGGAGCTGTTTTTT	CASSPEPSGANTGELFF
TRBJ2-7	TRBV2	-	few	TGTGCCAGCAGTGTTACTCCAGTCTACGAGCAGTACTTC	CASSVTPVYEQYF
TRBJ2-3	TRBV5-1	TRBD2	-	TGCGCCAGCAGCCCGGGGACTAGCGACCTCACAGATACGCAGTATTTT	CASSPGTSDLTDTQYF
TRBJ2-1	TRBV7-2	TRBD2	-	TGTGCCAGCAGCACTTTTGGGCGGGGGGTTGGCAATGAGCAGTTCTTC	CASSTFGRGVGNEQFF
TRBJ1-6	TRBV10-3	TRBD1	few	TGTGCCATCGGGACAGGGGATAATTCACCCCTCCACTTT	CAIGTGDNSPLHF
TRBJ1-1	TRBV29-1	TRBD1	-	TGCAGCGTTGAAAGCCAGACAGGGGCCACTGAAGCTTTCTTT	CSVESQTGATEAFF
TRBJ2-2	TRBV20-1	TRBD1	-	TGCAGTGCTACCAGACAGGGCGCGAACACCGGGGAGCTGTTTTTT	CSATRQGANTGELFF